The table lists the clone carrying this TCR beta chain with a few counts. This entry comes from a study of blood T cells in healthy people across ages. Trimming stripped 1 base from V and 5 bases from J, with 9 bases between. CDR1 and CDR2 (germline): SGHRS, YFSETQ. This CDR3 has 13 amino acids. It was with a sample-barcoded 5' primer and a J-beta primer mix that a second PCR of roughly 7 to 12 cycles was run. Using its own MiXCR run on the 5' RACE reads, TCRdb lists one record per CDR3 protein. The sample holds fewer than 900,000 distinct CDR3 sequences; around 36% are singletons and the top ten take approximately 12%.

The sequencing sample was made of blood. The TCR comes from a young man in good health. The chain is built from TRBV5-1 and TRBJ1-1; perhaps TRBD1 as D (5 bases). The CDR3 protein is CASSLFGGTEAFF. Here the CDR3 DNA reads TGCGCCAGCAGCTTGTTCGGGGGGACTGAAGCTTTCTTT.